A selection of T cell receptor beta chains follows, all from one sample in a study of T cell repertoires in cytomegalovirus infection. From the reads, TCRdb called clonotypes with MiXCR, one entry per CDR3 protein. The sample has 700,000 to 900,000 distinct CDR3 sequences; about 28% are singletons. These receptors' targets are unknown. The sequenced sample was cultured CD8+ T cells from PBMCs, obtained from culture after CMV antigen stimulation. These receptors came from a human donor in good health (CMV status not recorded). Some clones in this sample may be carry-over from other donors' samples. Both conserved end residues are part of each CDR3. The D gene is left open where the match is weak. The size field is filled for only some rows; it gives once, few, many or a size class.

v_gene,j_gene,abundance,d_gene,CDR3aa
TRBV19,TRBJ1-5,-,-,CASSIVPGKSNQPQHF
TRBV7-9,TRBJ2-1,few,TRBD2,CASSGGLAGGYNEQFF
TRBV29-1,TRBJ2-3,few,-,CSVARGSTDTQYF
TRBV7-9,TRBJ2-7,few,-,CASSQTSGVRTYEQYF
TRBV12-3/TRBV12-4,TRBJ1-1,-,-,CASSLGRGRATEAFF
TRBV6-2/TRBV6-3,TRBJ2-1,few,TRBD2,CASSYSISGGDNEQFF
TRBV7-2,TRBJ2-5,-,-,CASSLRRTLKETQYF
TRBV7-2,TRBJ2-7,few,-,CASSYYGGEYEQYF
TRBV6-2/TRBV6-3,TRBJ2-2,-,-,CASRDLRQNTGELFF
TRBV7-9,TRBJ2-5,-,TRBD1,CASAGTGGKGQYF
TRBV12-3/TRBV12-4,TRBJ1-1,many,TRBD1,CASSLVWDRVGAEAFF
TRBV10-2,TRBJ2-5,-,-,CASSEGTGENQETQYF
TRBV4-1,TRBJ2-5,-,TRBD1,CASSQGQGRTHYF
TRBV6-2/TRBV6-3,TRBJ1-1,-,TRBD1,CASSYSRTGDTEAFF
TRBV5-1,TRBJ1-1,-,-,CASSLRAANTEAFF
TRBV18,TRBJ2-1,-,TRBD1,CASSPSPGQGARDYNEQFF
TRBV10-3,TRBJ2-5,few,-,CAISETGKEETQYF
TRBV20-1,TRBJ1-5,-,-,CSARDRQSNQPQHF
TRBV29-1,TRBJ2-1,-,-,CSGSDRDEQFF
TRBV7-6,TRBJ2-1,few,TRBD2,CASSLEGLAGVYNEQFF
TRBV5-6,TRBJ2-1,few,-,CASSKKEGGPRNEQFF
TRBV7-4,TRBJ2-3,few,TRBD2,CASLGGETDTQYF
TRBV28,TRBJ2-3,many,-,CASSRTSTDTQYF
TRBV15,TRBJ2-2,-,-,CATSRDPSGIVKAGELFF
TRBV10-2,TRBJ2-3,few,-,CASSAIGTQYF
TRBV9,TRBJ1-4,-,-,CASSVSGSNEKLFF
TRBV19,TRBJ2-1,few,-,CASTMGTLSSYNEQFF
TRBV19,TRBJ2-1,-,-,CASSMWDHYDEQFF
TRBV28,TRBJ2-3,-,-,CASSLVRTTDTQYF
TRBV3-1,TRBJ2-2,-,-,CASSLNAIANTGELFF
TRBV4-2,TRBJ1-5,-,TRBD1,CASSQAGQGGQPQHF
TRBV7-6,TRBJ2-2,-,-,CASSIQHTGELFF
TRBV29-1,TRBJ1-1,few,-,CSVEGGENTEAFF
TRBV7-9,TRBJ2-4,-,-,CASSYDPGNIQYF
TRBV7-9,TRBJ2-3,many,-,CASTPGDKSKAGGTDTQYF
TRBV7-6,TRBJ2-1,-,-,CASSLASRRSSYNEQFF
TRBV3-1,TRBJ1-1,-,-,CASSQDLPGTNTEAFF
TRBV7-6,TRBJ2-1,-,-,CASSVSRGNEQFF
TRBV4-1,TRBJ1-2,-,-,CASSQDRGVRGYTF
TRBV9,TRBJ2-1,-,TRBD1,CASSIRGDRGQFF
TRBV6-2/TRBV6-3,TRBJ2-1,few,TRBD1,CASSYSADRGLHEQFF
TRBV2,TRBJ2-7,-,-,CASSNPGDSYEQYF
TRBV5-3,TRBJ2-5,-,-,CASSLEVADQETQYF
TRBV10-3,TRBJ2-1,-,-,CAISASYNEQFF
TRBV12-3/TRBV12-4,TRBJ2-4,-,-,CASSLGRRGIQYF
TRBV9,TRBJ2-5,-,TRBD1,CASSPSGDRAETQYF
TRBV12-3/TRBV12-4,TRBJ2-2,few,TRBD1,CASSFLTGDVNEDTGELFF
TRBV6-2/TRBV6-3,TRBJ2-7,few,-,CASSYDRRGGSYEQYF
TRBV20-1,TRBJ2-2,-,-,CSAARGGPGELFF
TRBV29-1,TRBJ2-7,few,-,CSVDVDGFYEQYF
TRBV19,TRBJ1-2,few,-,CASSPAPNYGYTF
TRBV7-2,TRBJ2-3,few,-,CASSLDGGSGGLGSSTDTQYF
TRBV12-3/TRBV12-4,TRBJ1-1,-,TRBD1,CASSPQGWAEAFF
TRBV7-9,TRBJ2-2,-,-,CASARDEQAGELFF
TRBV7-9,TRBJ1-5,many,-,CASSSDSSNQPQHF
TRBV4-1,TRBJ1-1,few,TRBD1,CASSLSQGGGTEAFF
TRBV20-1,TRBJ2-2,-,TRBD1,CSANYRGRWTGELFF
TRBV27,TRBJ2-7,few,TRBD1,CASSLLTGGIYEQYF
TRBV29-1,TRBJ2-1,-,TRBD2,CSVEKMTSGGAIEQFF
TRBV20-1,TRBJ2-3,-,TRBD2,CSARVSGGASRSTDTQYF